The entry below describes one TCR beta chain. These data are taken from a study of cytomegalovirus exposure and HLA in healthy donors. The overall study: An early release of data contained 75 million to 90 million unique TCRs, which came from HLA-typed donors.

Amplification used 60 Vbeta primers and 13 Jbeta primers. Some clones are missing from TCRdb's copy, which holds only in-frame ones; the method was immunoSEQ multiplex PCR. The repertoire has about 140,000 clones, around 63% of them found once; the top ten carry around 1.6%. CDR1 is SGHTA, CDR2 FQGNSA, per germline. V was clipped by 2 bases and J by 4 bases, with 9 bases between them. This CDR3 has 13 residues. V gene TRBV7-2 combines with J gene TRBJ2-7; no firm D call. The receptor was isolated from a human donor in good health. Sequenced sample: PBMCs. The CDR3 bases are TGTGCCAGCAGCTTAACCACCTATTACGAGCAGTACTTC. This codes for CASSLTTYYEQYF.